Each of the 2 T cell receptor beta chains below was sequenced from the same sample in a study of preoperative IRX-2 immunotherapy in early breast cancer. The data were produced by immunoSEQ multiplex PCR, yet TCRdb's version contains in-frame clones alone and is incomplete. Of approximately 24,000 clones detected, over 75% appear once; the ten largest clones hold roughly 9%. The sample's treatment: preoperative locoregional IRX-2 cytokine immunotherapy. This material consisted of tumor tissue, taken after IRX-2 immunotherapy. These receptors were taken from a human donor with breast cancer.

V is TRBV5-5 and J is TRBJ2-7; unclear D gene. Germline CDR1 and CDR2: SGHKS and YYEKEE (reference sequence). V was pared by 3 bases and J by 0 bases, with 7 bases between. CDR3 length equals 13 residues. The DNA for the CDR3 is TGTGCCAGCAGCTCCCCGGGCTCCTACGAGCAGTACTTC. This gives the protein CASSSPGSYEQYF.

The chain couples TRBV19 to TRBJ2-1; 7 nucleotides align to TRBD2. There are 14 residues in the CDR3. From germline, CDR1 is LNHDA and CDR2 SQIVND (reference sequence). The V gene end was trimmed by 6 bases and the J gene end by 8 bases; junction bases not matched to a gene: 10. In nucleotides, the CDR3 is TGTGCCAGTAGGGCGGGGGATTCAGTAGATGAGCAGTTCTTC. Its protein product is CASRAGDSVDEQFF.